Listed below are T cell receptor beta chains from one sample, sequenced in a study of relationships among human T cell subsets. From the multiplex PCR reads, TCRdb called clonotypes with MiXCR, one entry per CDR3 protein. The table lists approximately 13,000 distinct CDR3 sequences, 50% to 75% of them singletons. Sequenced input: Tregs sorted from blood. The receptors here all came from a middle-aged man in good health. CDR3s include the opening cysteine and the closing phenylalanine or tryptophan. Fields, in order: V gene, J gene, CDR3 protein.

V gene: TRBV27
J gene: TRBJ2-2
CDR3 protein: CASSNGGLTGELFF

V gene: TRBV2
J gene: TRBJ1-5
CDR3 protein: CASSPRDRGQPQHF

V gene: TRBV30
J gene: TRBJ2-6
CDR3 protein: CAWTEGLSGANVLTF

V gene: TRBV20-1
J gene: TRBJ2-7
CDR3 protein: CSARGRGPVEQYF

V gene: TRBV6-6
J gene: TRBJ1-5
CDR3 protein: CASSGTAGQPQHF

V gene: TRBV27
J gene: TRBJ2-6
CDR3 protein: CASSSKARDSGANVLTF

V gene: TRBV12-3/TRBV12-4
J gene: TRBJ1-3
CDR3 protein: CASSLQGRRGNTIYF

V gene: TRBV30
J gene: TRBJ2-7
CDR3 protein: CAWSVLGQYEQYF

V gene: TRBV29-1
J gene: TRBJ2-5
CDR3 protein: CSIGPGRGTQYF

V gene: TRBV2
J gene: TRBJ2-1
CDR3 protein: CASSELAGVYNEQFF

V gene: TRBV11-2
J gene: TRBJ2-7
CDR3 protein: CASSLGQGRYEQYF

V gene: TRBV6-2/TRBV6-3
J gene: TRBJ2-7
CDR3 protein: CASSSQGVYEQYF

V gene: TRBV2
J gene: TRBJ1-2
CDR3 protein: CASSDTGGLSYGYTF

V gene: TRBV18
J gene: TRBJ2-5
CDR3 protein: CASSPLLLTGTDPEETQYF

V gene: TRBV12-3/TRBV12-4
J gene: TRBJ1-5
CDR3 protein: CASSSGTPHNQPQHF

V gene: TRBV18
J gene: TRBJ2-7
CDR3 protein: CASSPSGPQGQYF

V gene: TRBV12-3/TRBV12-4
J gene: TRBJ2-3
CDR3 protein: CASSSSGLAYSTDTQYF